This passage covers 23 T cell receptor beta chains from one sample sequenced in a study of T cells after somatic rescue of genetic block (dated by TCRdb to the early 2020s). Libraries were built with the immunoSEQ multiplex PCR assay. The table was pulled from immuneACCESS by TCRdb, which kept in-frame rearrangements only. Such tables lose some clones; where checked, under half of the loss comes from unresolved V genes, and the rest has no known cause. The sample contains approximately 71,000 clones, around 92% of them found a single time. The ten top clones hold 2.9% of the sample. Sequencing was carried out using peripheral blood mononuclear cells (PBMCs). These receptors all come from a man in his forties.

The chain uses TRBV11-2 and TRBJ2-7; D gene ambiguous. The ends were cut back, 3 bases at V and 4 bases at J, with 7 bases in the middle. The CDR3 length is 12 residues. Germline CDR1 is SGHAT and CDR2 is FQNNGV. The CDR3 is CASSFGRYEQYF. The DNA for the CDR3 is TGTGCCAGCAGCTTCGGACGTTACGAGCAGTACTTC.

This clone was found once. Other DNA sequences in the sample encode the same CDR3. The rearrangement links TRBV13 to TRBJ2-7; 11 bases are a match to TRBD1. CDR1 and CDR2 from the germline V gene are PRHDT and FYEKMQ (reference sequence). This CDR3 is built from 16 residues. Losses at the gene ends were 5 bases for V and 0 bases for J; bases not matched to a gene: 6. DNA of the CDR3: TGTGCCAGCAGCCCAGGGACAGGGGGGAGCTCCTACGAGCAGTACTTC. Its protein product is CASSPGTGGSSYEQYF.

This chain joins TRBV18 and TRBJ2-5; tentative D call: TRBD2 (6 bases). V gave up 1 base and J gave up 2 bases, with 11 bases separating them. CDR1 is KGHSH and CDR2 is LQKENI in the germline V gene. The CDR3 has 15 amino acids. CDR3 residues: CASSPRRERQETQYF. DNA of the CDR3: TGTGCCAGCTCACCACGGCGGGAAAGGCAAGAGACCCAGTACTTC.

V is TRBV6-5 and J is TRBJ1-2; D perhaps matches TRBD1 (5 bases). V was trimmed by 0 bases and J by 5 bases, leaving 16 bases between them. CDR3 length equals 16 residues. The germline V gene encodes CDR1 MNHEY and CDR2 SVGAGI. CDR3 sequence: CASSYSIGAGEYGYTF. Here the CDR3 DNA reads TGTGCCAGCAGTTACTCTATCGGGGCGGGAGAGTATGGCTACACCTTC.

The CDR3, as DNA: TGTGCCAGCAAAATGGGGGGAGATTATAGCAATCAGCCCCAGCATTTT. Translating it yields CASKMGGDYSNQPQHF. The V call is TRBV2, the J call TRBJ1-5; tentative D call: TRBD1 (5 bases). This CDR3 spans 16 amino acids. The V gene's germline CDR1 is SNHLY and CDR2 FYNNEI. V was shortened by 7 bases and J by 0 bases, with 16 bases between the two germline ends.

The chain couples TRBV10-3 to TRBJ2-4; D tentatively reads TRBD1 or TRBD2 (6 bases each). Looked up from germline, CDR1 is ENHRY and CDR2 is SYGVKD. V was trimmed by 10 bases and J by 2 bases, leaving 18 bases between them. The CDR3 spans 15 residues. The CDR3 loop is CATVAEGVSKNIQYF. CDR3 coding DNA: TGTGCCACCGTCGCGGAGGGGGTGTCCAAAAACATTCAGTACTTC.

This clone was recorded only once. This sequence joins TRBV9 and TRBJ1-4; D gene ambiguous. Per the germline V gene, CDR1 is SGDLS and CDR2 is YYNGEE. CDR3 length equals 18 residues. Trimming stripped 4 bases from V and 1 base from J, with 20 bases between. The CDR3 nucleotides are TGTGCCAGCAGCCGGGGAACACTAGCCCCTATAACTAATGAAAAACTGTTTTTT. Residues: CASSRGTLAPITNEKLFF.

The CDR3 is CASSLGHSNQPQHF. CDR3 nucleotide sequence: TGCGCCAGCAGCTTGGGGCATAGCAATCAGCCCCAGCATTTT. The J gene is TRBJ1-5, the V gene TRBV5-1; D gene uncertain. Germline CDR1 SGHRS, CDR2 YFSETQ. Deletions cut 0 bases from V and 0 bases from J, with 4 bases between. The CDR3 spans 14 residues.

The chain uses TRBV28 and TRBJ1-5; D is perhaps TRBD1 (5 bases). The V end lost 2 bases, the J end lost 0 bases, and 20 bases lay between the germline ends. This CDR3 is 19 amino acids long. CDR1 MDHEN and CDR2 SYDVKM come from the germline V gene. For the CDR3, the DNA is TGTGCCAGCAGTTTAAGCGTCGGGCTCTGGGGCCTTAGCAATCAGCCCCAGCATTTT. Translating it yields CASSLSVGLWGLSNQPQHF.

The chain has TRBV7-9 and TRBJ2-6; perhaps TRBD2 as D (5 bases). V was trimmed by 5 bases and J by 0 bases, leaving 17 bases between them. The CDR3 contains 18 residues. Looked up from germline, CDR1 is SEHNR and CDR2 is FQNEAQ (reference sequence). This CDR3 reads CASSAGSLGDSGANVLTF. The CDR3 DNA reads as TGTGCCAGCAGCGCCGGGTCTCTCGGGGACTCTGGGGCCAACGTCCTGACTTTC.

The chain has TRBV10-2 and TRBJ1-1; TRBD1 matches 9 bases. The CDR3 runs to 14 residues. Germline V gives CDR1 WSHSY, CDR2 SAAADI. J gave up 1 base and V 6 bases, and 3 bases lay outside the gene matches. As DNA, the CDR3 is TGCGCCAGCAGGGGGACAGGGACGAACACTGAAGCTTTCTTT. It codes for CASRGTGTNTEAFF.

The CDR3 nucleotides are TGTGCCAGCAGGGCAGGGATGTCTAATGAAAAACTGTTTTTT. It encodes CASRAGMSNEKLFF. The chain uses TRBV6-6 and TRBJ1-4, with a tentative D call TRBD1 (5 bases). Germline values: CDR1 MNHNY, CDR2 SVGAGI (reference sequence). The V and J ends lost 6 bases and 3 bases respectively, with 11 bases between them. This CDR3 is 14 amino acids long.

V gene TRBV5-8 combines with J gene TRBJ1-2; D gene unclear. This CDR3 is built from 14 residues. Germline loops: CDR1 SGHTS, CDR2 YDEGEE. Trimming left V 4 bases short and J 2 bases short, with 12 bases between. CDR3 DNA: TGTGCCAGCAGCCCCCGGAGGGTAAACTATGGCTACACCTTC. Protein product: CASSPRRVNYGYTF.

The chain is built from TRBV7-9 and TRBJ1-2; 7 bases fit TRBD1. The germline gives CDR1 SEHNR, CDR2 FQNEAQ (reference sequence). Trimming removed 5 bases from V and 4 bases from J; junction bases left unmatched: 10. This CDR3 contains 15 residues. CDR3: CASSPRQGGIYGYTF. The CDR3 DNA follows: TGTGCCAGCAGCCCCCGACAGGGTGGTATCTATGGCTACACCTTC.

V usage is TRBV6-5 and J usage is TRBJ2-1; TRBD2 matches 9 bases. The CDR3 length is 14 residues. The V segment lost 10 bases and the J segment 7 bases; nucleotides outside the gene matches: 11. Looked up from germline, CDR1 is MNHEY and CDR2 is SVGAGI. This CDR3 is CATMGSGSLNEQFF. For the CDR3, the DNA is TGTGCCACCATGGGTAGCGGGAGTCTTAATGAGCAGTTCTTC.

The rearrangement uses TRBV10-3 and TRBJ1-2; tentatively, D is TRBD1 (5 bases). Deletions cut 6 bases from V and 8 bases from J, with 13 bases between. Germline values: CDR1 ENHRY, CDR2 SYGVKD. The CDR3 has 12 amino acids. The CDR3 reads CAIRQGWWGYTF. DNA for the CDR3: TGTGCCATCAGGCAGGGTTGGTGGGGCTACACCTTC.

The chain links TRBV30 to TRBJ1-2; D call uncertain. This CDR3 has 11 residues. CDR1 is GTSNPN, CDR2 SVGIG, per germline (reference sequence). Trimming took off 3 bases at V and 8 bases at J, with 10 bases between the two ends. CDR3 amino acids: CAWREGGGYTF. In DNA, the CDR3 is TGTGCCTGGAGGGAGGGCGGAGGCTACACCTTC.

Details on this clone: This sample includes further DNA sequences coding for the same CDR3. The chain links TRBV30 to TRBJ2-7; D is perhaps TRBD2 (5 bases). The V end lost 0 bases, the J end lost 4 bases, and 7 bases lay between the germline ends. The CDR3 contains 12 residues. Germline-derived CDR1 and CDR2 are GTSNPN and SVGIG (reference sequence). CDR3 protein: CAWSVRGYEQYF. The CDR3 DNA is TGTGCCTGGAGTGTACGGGGTTACGAGCAGTACTTC.

The chain employs TRBV25-1 and TRBJ2-5; D uncertain. Germline V gives CDR1 MGHDK, CDR2 SYGVNS. V lost 4 bases, J lost 5 bases, and 8 bases lay in between. CDR3 size: 12 residues. The DNA of the CDR3 is TGTGCCAGCAGTGCTTATCCGGAGACCCAGTACTTC. Translated: CASSAYPETQYF.

The gene calls are TRBV5-1 and TRBJ2-3; D unclear. V lost 7 bases to trimming and J lost 5 bases, with 14 bases between them. The CDR3 is 13 residues long. Looked up from germline, CDR1 is SGHRS and CDR2 is YFSETQ. The chain's CDR3 is CASSSDNGDTQYF. The DNA for the CDR3 is TGCGCCAGCTCTTCCGATAACGGAGATACGCAGTATTTT.

The chain joins TRBV6-7 to TRBJ2-4, with 7 bases matching TRBD2. TRBV6-7 is noted as an ORF with a role that remains uncertain. This CDR3 region has 17 residues. V was clipped by 6 bases and J by 1 base; unmatched bases: 12. As DNA, the CDR3 is TGTGCCAGCAGACAACGGGCGGGTAGCGGGGCCAAAAACATTCAGTACTTC. Translating gives CASRQRAGSGAKNIQYF.

This clone occurred once. CDR3 loop: CASSFSGGATDTQYF. CDR3 nucleotides: TGTGCCAGCAGCTTTAGCGGGGGGGCCACAGATACGCAGTATTTT. The chain couples TRBV7-6 to TRBJ2-3; 11 nucleotides match TRBD2. The junction had 1 base not matched to a gene; V was cut back by 3 bases and J by 2 bases. The germline gives CDR1 SGHVS, CDR2 FNYEAQ. The CDR3 sequence is 15 residues long.

This clone appeared a single time. V usage is TRBV7-3 and J usage is TRBJ2-1, with 10 positions matching TRBD1. Germline V gene data show CDR1 as SGHTA and CDR2 as FQGTGA. The CDR3 spans 14 residues. The ends lost 4 bases at V and 7 bases at J; junction bases unmatched: 4. The CDR3 sequence: CASSSGTGVNEQFF. DNA for the CDR3: TGTGCCAGCAGCTCCGGGACAGGGGTAAATGAGCAGTTCTTC.